This T cell receptor beta chain was obtained from a study of tumor-infiltrating lymphocytes in primary liver carcinoma. Findings and caveats of the study: All five tumor regions shared only about 7.5-24% of top clones.

Starting from around 500 ng of total RNA, TCR beta cDNA was produced with a primer in the constant region. For TCR beta, libraries were produced by three nested multiplex PCR rounds using slightly modified ARM-PCR. TCRdb reprocessed the multiplex PCR reads via MiXCR and lists one record per CDR3 protein. Of about 200,000 distinct CDR3 sequences in the sample, around four fifths were seen once. A word on this clonotype: The antigen is unknown. Germline is not matched at one junction end, which may reflect a read error.

DNA and RNA were both co-extracted from approximately 22-30 mg of bulk tissue that had not been sorted. The source is a man aged 40-49 years with primary liver carcinoma and hepatitis B virus infection. The sequencing input was tumor tissue from primary liver carcinoma.

The CDR3 DNA sequence: TGCGCTAGCAGCTCCTGGCACAGGGGAAGGAATTCACCCTTCCATTTT. It translates to CASSSWHRGRNSPFHF. The chain recombines TRBV4-3 with TRBJ1-6; 7 bases map to TRBD1. This CDR3 region has 16 residues. The V gene's germline CDR1 is LGHNA and CDR2 YSLEER.